The 2 T cell receptor beta chains reported below all come from one sample, sequenced in a study of blood T cell repertoires in COVID-19. Assay used: immunoSEQ multiplex PCR; TCRdb lists only in-frame clones, some missing. The top ten hold roughly two fifths of the sample, which has some 82,000 clones, roughly 79% seen once. Sequenced material: peripheral blood. The origin of the receptors is a man of 80 years or more with acute or convalescent COVID-19.

The rearrangement uses TRBV18 and TRBJ2-7; tentatively, D is TRBD1 (6 bases). Trimming left V 3 bases short and J 3 bases short, with 15 bases between. Germline CDR1 reads KGHSH; CDR2 reads LQKENI. This CDR3 has 15 amino acids. CDR3 sequence: CASSPGRDKFYEQYF. CDR3 bases: TGTGCCAGCTCACCTGGACGGGACAAGTTCTACGAGCAGTACTTC. The full variable domain, completed using reference TRBV18 and TRBJ2-7, is NAGVMQNPRHLVRRRGQEARLRCSPMKGHSHVYWYRQLPEEGLKFMVYLQKENIIDESGMPKERFSAEFPKEGPSILRIQQVVRGDSAAYFCASSPGRDKFYEQYFGPGTRLTVT.

This clone has more than one count but fewer than ten. This rearrangement joins TRBV6-5 to TRBJ2-7; the match to TRBD1 covers 9 bases. Germline V lookup: CDR1 MNHEY, CDR2 SVGAGI. V was clipped by 2 bases and J by 1 base; unmatched bases: 3. CDR3 length: 15 residues. The CDR3 coding sequence is TGTGCCAGCAGTTACGGTGGGACAGGGTCCTACGAGCAGTACTTC. Protein product: CASSYGGTGSYEQYF.